This record covers a single T cell receptor beta chain. The antigen is unknown. These data originate in a study of cytomegalovirus exposure and HLA in healthy donors. The V end was cut by 6 bases, the J end by 0 bases, with 9 bases between. There are 14 residues in the CDR3. Germline loops: CDR1 MNHEY, CDR2 SVGAGI. PCR employed 60 Vbeta and 13 Jbeta primers. Clones were sequenced by immunoSEQ multiplex PCR, and TCRdb holds only the in-frame ones, with some missing. The sample shows more than 80,000 clones, approximately 82% of them seen only once. Study-level results: The investigators catalogued 150 to 200 TCR beta chains as cytomegalovirus-associated. Data from an earlier analysis indicated that most TCR beta V segments were productive either about 87% or about 30% of the time. Sequencing probably produced one cluster of sequence variants that were highly shared.

The V and J genes are TRBV6-5 and TRBJ1-3, with TRBD1 as a possible D gene (5 bases). This receptor was taken from a female donor in good health and CMV-seropositive. Sequencing was done on a sample of PBMCs. CDR3 sequence reads: CASRPDSSGNTIYF. DNA of the CDR3: TGTGCCAGCAGGCCCGACAGCTCTGGAAACACCATATATTTT.